This T cell receptor (beta chain) came from a study of blood T cell repertoires in COVID-19. At the level of the study: Samples taken during acute and convalescent COVID-19 were collected in the United States, Italy and Spain. The cDNA or gDNA used as material had been derived from T cells, B-cell-depleted T cells, or PBMCs.

As processed by the authors: Amplification with reference gene primers provided the estimates of nucleated cell counts. Data came from immunoSEQ multiplex PCR; TCRdb stores just in-frame clones and leaves some out. From that table come the V and J calls and clone size; the DNA was used to work out D and trimming. The table lists some 30,000 clones, about nine tenths of them singletons. In germline, CDR1 is SGHNT, CDR2 YENEEA. J was trimmed by 3 bases and V by 4 bases; bases with no gene match: 24. The CDR3 extends over 20 amino acids. This sequence was found in a human donor with active COVID-19. The donor label of this sample is uncertain. The sample consisted of peripheral blood. The chain is built from TRBV11-3 and TRBJ2-7; 7 bases align to TRBD1. CDR3 nucleotides: TGTGCCAGCAGCTCTAAGCATCCATGTGGAGTGGACAGGAGTGTCTACGAGCAGTACTTC. It specifies CASSSKHPCGVDRSVYEQYF.